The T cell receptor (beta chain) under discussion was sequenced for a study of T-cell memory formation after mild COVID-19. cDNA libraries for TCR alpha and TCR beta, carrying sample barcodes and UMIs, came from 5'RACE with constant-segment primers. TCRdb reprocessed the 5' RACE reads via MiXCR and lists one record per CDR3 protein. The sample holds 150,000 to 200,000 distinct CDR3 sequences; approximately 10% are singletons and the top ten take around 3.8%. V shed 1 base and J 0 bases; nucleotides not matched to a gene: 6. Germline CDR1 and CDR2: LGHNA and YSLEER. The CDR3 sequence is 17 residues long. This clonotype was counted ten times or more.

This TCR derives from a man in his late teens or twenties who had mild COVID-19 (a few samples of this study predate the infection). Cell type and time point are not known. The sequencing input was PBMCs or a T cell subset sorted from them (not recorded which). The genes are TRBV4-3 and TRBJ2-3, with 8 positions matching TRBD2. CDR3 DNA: TGCGCCAGCAGCCAAGGGGCTAGCGGGTTTAGCACAGATACGCAGTATTTT. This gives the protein CASSQGASGFSTDTQYF.